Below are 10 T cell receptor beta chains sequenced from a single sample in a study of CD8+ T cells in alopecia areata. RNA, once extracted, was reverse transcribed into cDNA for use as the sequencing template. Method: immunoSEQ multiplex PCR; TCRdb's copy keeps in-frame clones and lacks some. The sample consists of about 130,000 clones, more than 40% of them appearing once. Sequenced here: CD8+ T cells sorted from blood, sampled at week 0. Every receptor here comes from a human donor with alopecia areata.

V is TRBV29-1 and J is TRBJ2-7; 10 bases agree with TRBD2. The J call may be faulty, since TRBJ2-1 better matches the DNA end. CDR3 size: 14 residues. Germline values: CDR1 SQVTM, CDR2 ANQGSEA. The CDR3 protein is CSVETSGSYNEQFF. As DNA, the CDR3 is TGCAGCGTTGAGACTAGCGGGTCCTACAATGAGCAGTTCTTC.

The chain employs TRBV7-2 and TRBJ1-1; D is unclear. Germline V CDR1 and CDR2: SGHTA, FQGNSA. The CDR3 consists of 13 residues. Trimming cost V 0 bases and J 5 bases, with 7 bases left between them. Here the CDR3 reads CASSLAGETEAFF. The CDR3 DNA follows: TGTGCCAGCAGCTTAGCCGGGGAGACTGAAGCTTTCTTT. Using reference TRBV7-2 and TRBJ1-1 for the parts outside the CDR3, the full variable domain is GAGVSQSPSNKVTEKGKDVELRCDPISGHTALYWYRQSLGQGLEFLIYFQGNSAPDKSGLPSDRFSAERTGGSVSTLTIQRTQQEDSAVYLCASSLAGETEAFFGQGTRLTVV.

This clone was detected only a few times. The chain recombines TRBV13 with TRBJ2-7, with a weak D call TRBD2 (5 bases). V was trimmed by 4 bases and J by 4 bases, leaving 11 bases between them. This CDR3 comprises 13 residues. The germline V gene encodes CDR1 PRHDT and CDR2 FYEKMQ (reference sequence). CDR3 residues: CASSSSEGYEQYF. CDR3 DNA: TGTGCCAGCAGCTCCTCCGAGGGATACGAGCAGTACTTC.

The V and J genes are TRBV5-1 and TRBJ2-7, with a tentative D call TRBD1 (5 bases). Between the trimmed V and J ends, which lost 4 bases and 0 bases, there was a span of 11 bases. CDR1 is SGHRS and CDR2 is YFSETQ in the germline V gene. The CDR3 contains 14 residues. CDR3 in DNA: TGCGCCAGCAGCACATCCGACAGCTCCTACGAGCAGTACTTC. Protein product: CASSTSDSSYEQYF.

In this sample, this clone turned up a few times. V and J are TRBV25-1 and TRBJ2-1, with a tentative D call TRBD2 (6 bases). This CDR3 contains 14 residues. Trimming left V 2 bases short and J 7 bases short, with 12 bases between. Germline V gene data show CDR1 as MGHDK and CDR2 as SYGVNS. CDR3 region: CASSEVGGGNEQFF. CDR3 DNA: TGTGCCAGCAGTGAAGTCGGGGGTGGGAATGAGCAGTTCTTC.

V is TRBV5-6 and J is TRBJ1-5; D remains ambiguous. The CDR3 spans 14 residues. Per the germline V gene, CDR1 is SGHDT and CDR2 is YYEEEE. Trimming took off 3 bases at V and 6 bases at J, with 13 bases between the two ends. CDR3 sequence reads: CASSSDVEGQPQHF. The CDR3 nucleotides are TGTGCCAGCAGCTCGGACGTGGAGGGTCAGCCCCAGCATTTT.

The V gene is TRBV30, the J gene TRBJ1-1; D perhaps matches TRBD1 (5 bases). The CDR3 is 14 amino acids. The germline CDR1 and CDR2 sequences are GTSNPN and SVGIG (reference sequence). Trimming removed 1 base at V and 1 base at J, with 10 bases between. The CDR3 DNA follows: TGTGCCTGGAGTGCCCTGGGGACGAACACTGAAGCTTTCTTT. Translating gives CAWSALGTNTEAFF.

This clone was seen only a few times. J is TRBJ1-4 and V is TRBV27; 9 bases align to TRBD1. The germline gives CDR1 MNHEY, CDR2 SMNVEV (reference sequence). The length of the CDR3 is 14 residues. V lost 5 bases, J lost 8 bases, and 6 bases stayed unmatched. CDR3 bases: TGTGCCAGCAGTCGCCGGGACAGGGTGGAAAAACTGTTTTTT. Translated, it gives CASSRRDRVEKLFF.

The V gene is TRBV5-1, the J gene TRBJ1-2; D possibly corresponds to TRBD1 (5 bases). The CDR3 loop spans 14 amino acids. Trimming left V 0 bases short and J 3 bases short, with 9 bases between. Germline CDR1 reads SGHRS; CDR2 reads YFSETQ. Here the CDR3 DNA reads TGCGCCAGCAGCTTGGAAGGGACTCACTATGGCTACACCTTC. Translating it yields CASSLEGTHYGYTF.

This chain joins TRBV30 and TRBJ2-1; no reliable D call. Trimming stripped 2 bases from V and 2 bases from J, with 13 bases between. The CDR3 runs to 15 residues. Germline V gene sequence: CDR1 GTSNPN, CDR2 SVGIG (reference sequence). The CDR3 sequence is CAWSPPRDAYNEQFF. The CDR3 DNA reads TGTGCCTGGAGTCCCCCACGAGACGCCTACAATGAGCAGTTCTTC.